This T cell receptor beta chain originates from a study of cytomegalovirus exposure and HLA in healthy donors. Data came from immunoSEQ multiplex PCR; TCRdb stores just in-frame clones and leaves some out. Here the sample spans 120,000 or so clones, approximately 89% being singletons. V lost 4 bases to trimming and J lost 8 bases; unmatched junction nucleotides: 6. CDR3 length: 13 residues. The germline gives CDR1 SEHNR, CDR2 FQNEAQ (reference sequence). The TCR originated in a young woman in good health and CMV-seronegative. The chain combines TRBV7-9 with TRBJ1-1; 8 positions agree with TRBD1. The material sequenced was PBMCs. The CDR3 loop reads CASSSGGWGEAFF. The CDR3 bases are TGTGCCAGCAGCTCAGGGGGCTGGGGGGAAGCTTTCTTT.